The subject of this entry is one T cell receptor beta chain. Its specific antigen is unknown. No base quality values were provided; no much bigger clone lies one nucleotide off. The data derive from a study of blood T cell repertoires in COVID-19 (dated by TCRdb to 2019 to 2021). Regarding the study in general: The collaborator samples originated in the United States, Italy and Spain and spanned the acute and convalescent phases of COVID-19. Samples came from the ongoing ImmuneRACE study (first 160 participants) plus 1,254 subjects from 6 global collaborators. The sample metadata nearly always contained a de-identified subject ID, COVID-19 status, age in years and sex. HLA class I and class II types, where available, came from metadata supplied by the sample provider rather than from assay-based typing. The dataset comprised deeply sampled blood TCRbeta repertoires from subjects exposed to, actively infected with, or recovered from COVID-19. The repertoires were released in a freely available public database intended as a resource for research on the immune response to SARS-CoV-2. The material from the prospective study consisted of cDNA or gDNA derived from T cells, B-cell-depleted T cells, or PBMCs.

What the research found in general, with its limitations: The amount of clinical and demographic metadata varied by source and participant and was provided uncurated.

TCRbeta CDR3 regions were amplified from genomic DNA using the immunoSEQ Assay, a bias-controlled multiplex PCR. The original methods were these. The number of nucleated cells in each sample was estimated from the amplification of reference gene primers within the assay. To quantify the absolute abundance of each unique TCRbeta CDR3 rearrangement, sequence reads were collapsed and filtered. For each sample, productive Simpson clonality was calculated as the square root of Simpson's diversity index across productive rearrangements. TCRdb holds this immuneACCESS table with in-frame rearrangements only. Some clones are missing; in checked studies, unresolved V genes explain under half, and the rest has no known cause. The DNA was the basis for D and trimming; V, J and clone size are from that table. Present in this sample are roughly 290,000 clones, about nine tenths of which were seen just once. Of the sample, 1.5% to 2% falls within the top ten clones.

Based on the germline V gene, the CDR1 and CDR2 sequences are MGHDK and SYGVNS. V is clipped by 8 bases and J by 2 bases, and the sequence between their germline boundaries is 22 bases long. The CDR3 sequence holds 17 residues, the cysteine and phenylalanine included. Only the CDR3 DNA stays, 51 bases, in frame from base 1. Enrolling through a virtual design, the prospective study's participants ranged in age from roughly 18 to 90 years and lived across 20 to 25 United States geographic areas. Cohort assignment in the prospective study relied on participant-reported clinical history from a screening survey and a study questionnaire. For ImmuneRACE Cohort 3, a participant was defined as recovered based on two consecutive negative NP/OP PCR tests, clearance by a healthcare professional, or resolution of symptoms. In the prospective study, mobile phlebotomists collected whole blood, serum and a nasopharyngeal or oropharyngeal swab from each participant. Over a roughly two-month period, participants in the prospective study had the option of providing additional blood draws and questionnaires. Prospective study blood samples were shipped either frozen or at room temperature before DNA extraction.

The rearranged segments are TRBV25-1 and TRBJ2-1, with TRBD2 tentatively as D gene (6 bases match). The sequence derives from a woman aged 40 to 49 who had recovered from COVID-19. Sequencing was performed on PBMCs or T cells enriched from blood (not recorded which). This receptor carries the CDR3 CASRVSSDGGTYNEQFF. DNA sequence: TGTGCCAGCCGAGTGTCCTCAGATGGGGGGACCTACAATGAGCAGTTCTTC.